Presented here are 18 T cell receptor beta chains from one specimen sequenced in a study of CD8+ T cells in alopecia areata. RNA was extracted and reverse transcribed into cDNA as the sequencing template. Sequenced by immunoSEQ multiplex PCR; TCRdb stores in-frame clones only, minus some. The sample has around 130,000 clones; 58% are singletons. The sequencing here drew on CD4+ T cells sorted from blood, taken at week 0. The receptors stem from a human donor with alopecia areata.

The chain's CDR3 is CASSQDREINTEAFF. The CDR3 coding sequence is TGCGCCAGCAGCCAAGATAGGGAGATTAACACTGAAGCTTTCTTT. The V and J genes are TRBV4-3 and TRBJ1-1; D remains ambiguous. This CDR3 comprises 15 residues. Germline CDR1 is LGHNA and CDR2 is YSLEER. Trimming shortened V by 0 bases and J by 2 bases, and 10 bases separated the two germline ends.

In this sample, this clone turned up once. The chain has TRBV5-1 and TRBJ2-1; 8 nucleotides line up with TRBD2. The CDR3 covers 14 residues. J was trimmed by 5 bases and V by 4 bases; bases with no gene match: 5. CDR1 and CDR2 from the germline V gene are SGHRS and YFSETQ. In DNA, the CDR3 is TGCGCCAGCAGCCCAATAGCGGGAAACAATGAGCAGTTCTTC. It codes for CASSPIAGNNEQFF.

The chain uses TRBV2 and TRBJ1-5; D is uncertain. Between the trimmed V and J ends, which lost 1 base and 7 bases, there was a span of 11 bases. The CDR3 is 14 amino acids. Germline-derived CDR1 and CDR2 are SNHLY and FYNNEI. The DNA for the CDR3 is TGTGCCAGCAGTGAAGTGGAGGTGAAACAGCCCCAGCATTTT. Protein: CASSEVEVKQPQHF.

This clone turned up a few times. This rearrangement joins TRBV19 to TRBJ2-1, with D perhaps TRBD2 (6 bases). Germline loops: CDR1 LNHDA, CDR2 SQIVND (reference sequence). CDR3 size: 15 residues. Trimming cost V 1 base and J 10 bases, with 17 bases left between them. CDR3 coding DNA: TGTGCCAGTAGTATAGCGACGGGAGTGGCCGCGGAGCAGTTCTTC. Amino acid sequence: CASSIATGVAAEQFF.

This sequence joins TRBV6-1 and TRBJ1-5; perhaps TRBD1 as D (6 bases). This CDR3 is built from 15 residues. Germline V gene data show CDR1 as MNHNS and CDR2 as SASEGT. V was cut by 7 bases and J by 3 bases, with 16 bases left in between. Here the CDR3 DNA reads TGTGCCAGCACCCCTTCCGGGGGGCACAATCAGCCCCAGCATTTT. This encodes CASTPSGGHNQPQHF.

This clone was observed a handful of times. The J gene is TRBJ2-1, the V gene TRBV4-3, with TRBD2 identical over 14 bases. The J segment lost 8 bases and the V segment lost 3 bases, leaving 12 bases of the junction unmatched. Germline V lookup: CDR1 LGHNA, CDR2 YSLEER. The CDR3 is made up of 18 amino acids. CDR3 in DNA: TGCGCCAGCAGCCAGGAAGTTCCCGGACTAGCGGGAGGCGATGAGCAGTTCTTC. Translation gives CASSQEVPGLAGGDEQFF.

The rearrangement joins TRBV19 to TRBJ2-3, with D maybe TRBD2 (6 bases). CDR3 length equals 14 residues. V lost 6 bases and J lost 3, with 13 bases in between. The germline V gene encodes CDR1 LNHDA and CDR2 SQIVND (reference sequence). In nucleotides, the CDR3 is TGTGCCAGTAGCTTTGGGACTGGGACAGATACGCAGTATTTT. Translated, it gives CASSFGTGTDTQYF. Drawing the rest from reference TRBV19 and TRBJ2-3, the complete variable domain is DGGITQSPKYLFRKEGQNVTLSCEQNLNHDAMYWYRQDPGQGLRLIYYSQIVNDFQKGDIAEGYSVSREKKESFPLTVTSAQKNPTAFYLCASSFGTGTDTQYFGPGTRLTVL.

The chain recombines TRBV19 with TRBJ2-2; unclear D gene. Trimming cost V 0 bases and J 6 bases, with 8 bases left between them. CDR3 length: 14 residues. The germline V gene has CDR1 LNHDA and CDR2 SQIVND (reference sequence). CDR3 DNA: TGTGCCAGTAGTATAGATTGGGTCGCCGGGGAGCTGTTTTTT. Its protein product is CASSIDWVAGELFF.

This clone was found a few times. This sequence joins TRBV29-1 and TRBJ1-2; D is unclear. Trimming stripped 6 bases from V and 7 bases from J, with 18 bases between. Germline CDR1 is SQVTM and CDR2 is ANQGSEA. This CDR3 spans 13 amino acids. The CDR3 DNA reads as TGCAGCGTGGATGACTGGGCCTCTGGTGGCTACACCTTC. Translating gives CSVDDWASGGYTF.

There are a few counts of this clone. The CDR3 loop reads CASTQGRALDTQYF. CDR3 in DNA: TGCGCCAGCACCCAGGGGAGGGCCCTAGATACGCAGTATTTT. The chain joins TRBV4-1 to TRBJ2-3, with a weak D call TRBD2 (7 bases). This CDR3 comprises 14 residues. V lost 7 bases, J lost 5 bases, and 16 bases lay in between. Looked up from germline, CDR1 is MGHRA and CDR2 is YSYEKL.

V is TRBV28 and J is TRBJ1-5, with a weak D call TRBD1 (5 bases). The V and J ends lost 11 bases and 0 bases respectively, with 11 bases between them. The CDR3 loop spans 13 amino acids. Germline V gene data show CDR1 as MDHEN and CDR2 as SYDVKM. The CDR3 region is CASIGDSNQPQHF. Written as DNA, the CDR3 is TGTGCCTCCATAGGGGATAGCAATCAGCCCCAGCATTTT. Full variable domain (outside the CDR3, taken from reference TRBV28 and TRBJ1-5): DVKVTQSSRYLVKRTGEKVFLECVQDMDHENMFWYRQDPGLGLRLIYFSYDVKMKEKGDIPEGYSVSREKKERFSLILESASTNQTSMYLCASIGDSNQPQHFGDGTRLSIL.

The gene calls are TRBV30 and TRBJ2-7, with D hard to call. CDR3 length: 11 amino acids. V was shortened by 2 bases and J by 2 bases, with 4 bases between the two germline ends. Germline-derived CDR1 and CDR2 are GTSNPN and SVGIG (reference sequence). The CDR3 spells CAWSQAYEQYF. The CDR3 DNA reads as TGTGCCTGGAGTCAGGCCTACGAGCAGTACTTC.

This clone came up once. The CDR3 sequence is CASSLRDTGELFF. CDR3 DNA sequence: TGCGCCAGCAGCTTGCGAGATACCGGGGAGCTGTTTTTT. The chain carries TRBV5-1 and TRBJ2-2; no clear D gene. The germline V and J ends were trimmed by 1 base and 5 bases, with 6 bases remaining between them. The V gene's germline CDR1 is SGHRS and CDR2 YFSETQ. The CDR3 spans 13 residues.

The chain is built from TRBV5-4 and TRBJ2-2; 10 bases are shared with TRBD2. The CDR3 loop spans 16 amino acids. The V segment lost 0 bases and the J segment 8 bases; nucleotides outside the gene matches: 7. CDR1 is SGHNT and CDR2 is YYREEE in the germline V gene (reference sequence). The CDR3 DNA reads TGTGCCAGCAGCTTGGGTCTAGCGGGAGCGGAGGGGGAGCTGTTTTTT. As protein: CASSLGLAGAEGELFF.

This chain connects TRBV7-9 to TRBJ2-2; weak D call: TRBD1 (5 bases). Germline V gene data show CDR1 as SEHNR and CDR2 as FQNEAQ (reference sequence). Trimming cost V 0 bases and J 13 bases, with 15 bases left between them. The CDR3 is 14 residues long. CDR3 DNA sequence: TGTGCCAGCAGCTTAGCGGATCCAGGGTTCTTGCTGTTTTTT. Its translation is CASSLADPGFLLFF.

This chain joins TRBV30 and TRBJ2-7, with D tentatively TRBD1 (6 bases). The ends were cut back, 0 bases at V and 2 bases at J, with 11 bases in the middle. CDR1 is GTSNPN and CDR2 is SVGIG in the germline V gene (reference sequence). The CDR3 is made up of 14 amino acids. CDR3 DNA: TGTGCCTGGAGTGTACAGGGTGGCACCTACGAGCAGTACTTC. Residues: CAWSVQGGTYEQYF. The full variable domain, with the rest looked up from reference TRBV30 and TRBJ2-7, is SQTIHQWPATLVQPVGSPLSLECTVEGTSNPNLYWYRQAAGRGLQLLFYSVGIGQISSEVPQNLSASRPQDRQFILSSKKLLLSDSGFYLCAWSVQGGTYEQYFGPGTRLTVT.

This chain links TRBV7-2 with TRBJ1-1, with a weak D call TRBD1 (5 bases). The CDR3 extends over 11 amino acids. Germline CDR1 SGHTA, CDR2 FQGNSA. Trimming cost V 8 bases and J 3 bases, with 7 bases left between them. CDR3 region: CASGADTEAFF. DNA for the CDR3: TGTGCCAGCGGGGCGGACACTGAAGCTTTCTTT.

This clone was picked up a small number of times. J is TRBJ1-2 and V is TRBV29-1; possibly TRBD1 for D (6 bases). CDR1 and CDR2 from the germline V gene are SQVTM and ANQGSEA. This CDR3 region has 13 residues. Trimming left V 4 bases short and J 6 bases short, with 15 bases between. DNA for the CDR3: TGCAGCGTTGCTTTGACGGCAGGGGATGGCTACACCTTC. This encodes CSVALTAGDGYTF.